Only a few counts were recorded for the clone carrying this T cell receptor (beta chain). Its target is not known. These data are taken from a study of cytomegalovirus exposure and HLA in healthy donors. Across the whole study: Earlier, 150 million to 200 million T cells were analyzed, and fewer than 120 million unique TCR beta sequences were found among them. General study points: Overall, under 200 TCR beta chains were annotated as cytomegalovirus-associated.

The PCR ran on 60 Vbeta and 13 Jbeta primers. Generated by immunoSEQ multiplex PCR, the TCRdb table keeps only in-frame clones and is missing some. The sample records 100,000 to 150,000 clones, approximately 85% being singletons. With 5 bases clipped from V and 4 bases from J, the junction kept 12 bases outside the gene matches. The CDR3 has 17 residues. Germline CDR1 is SEHNR and CDR2 is FQNEAQ (reference sequence). Sequencing used PBMCs. The TCR sequence derives from a boy aged 5-17 years in good health and CMV-seronegative. The V call is TRBV7-9, the J call TRBJ2-3, with 10 positions matching TRBD2. Here the CDR3 reads CASSPFQLAGAADTQYF. As DNA, the CDR3 is TGTGCCAGCAGCCCCTTCCAGCTAGCGGGAGCCGCAGATACGCAGTATTTT.